This TCR beta chain appears in the sequencing data of a study of Ad26.COV2.S vaccination and SARS-CoV-2 variants. Study details: Of the COV1001 trial arms, the Ad26.COV2.S arm included the donor. Donor got 5x10^10 or 1x10^11 viral particles of Ad26.COV2.S.

TCRdb keeps only in-frame clones here, not all; method: immunoSEQ multiplex PCR. The data show about 250,000 clones, about 90% seen once. As to treatment: around 19 received Ad26.COV2.S at low or high dose, single or two shots; roughly 5 received placebo; per-sample allocation not given. Material that was analyzed had been drawn on day 63 after the first vaccine or placebo injection. The study's findings and limits: Measurements of TCR breadth and depth may have given underestimates of the total T cell responses. The authors reported substantial breadth in spike-specific CD8+ and CD4+ T cell responses after vaccination.

To note about this clone: The antigen remains undetermined.

The sequences come from peripheral blood, collected in a trial of Ad26.COV2.S vaccine versus placebo. The receptor was derived from a person aged 18-60 years who received the Ad26.COV2.S COVID-19 vaccine or a placebo.

The CDR3 reads CASSFLGATEAFF. The DNA for the CDR3 is TGTGCCAGCAGTTTTTTGGGAGCCACTGAAGCTTTCTTT. This sequence joins TRBV12-3 or TRBV12-4 and TRBJ1-1; D not certain. The V gene lost 3 bases and the J gene lost 4 bases, with 9 bases spanning the gap. This CDR3 has 13 amino acids.